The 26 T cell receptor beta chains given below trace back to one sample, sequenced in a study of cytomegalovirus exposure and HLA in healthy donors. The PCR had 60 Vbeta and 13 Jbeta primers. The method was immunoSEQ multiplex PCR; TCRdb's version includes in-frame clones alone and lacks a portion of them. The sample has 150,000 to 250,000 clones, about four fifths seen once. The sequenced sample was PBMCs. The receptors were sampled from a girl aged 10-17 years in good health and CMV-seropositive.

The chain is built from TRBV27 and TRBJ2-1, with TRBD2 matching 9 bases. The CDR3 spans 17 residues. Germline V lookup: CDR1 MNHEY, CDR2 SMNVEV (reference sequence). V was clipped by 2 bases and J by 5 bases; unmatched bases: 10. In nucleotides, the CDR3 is TGTGCCAGCAGTTTAGTGGGGGCGGGGGGGCCTCACAATGAGCAGTTCTTC. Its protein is CASSLVGAGGPHNEQFF.

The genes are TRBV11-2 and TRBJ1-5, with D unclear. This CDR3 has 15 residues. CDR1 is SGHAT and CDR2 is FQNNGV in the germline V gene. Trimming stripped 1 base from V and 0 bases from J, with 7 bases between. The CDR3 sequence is CASSLGPHSNQPQHF. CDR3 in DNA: TGTGCCAGCAGCTTAGGGCCGCATAGCAATCAGCCCCAGCATTTT.

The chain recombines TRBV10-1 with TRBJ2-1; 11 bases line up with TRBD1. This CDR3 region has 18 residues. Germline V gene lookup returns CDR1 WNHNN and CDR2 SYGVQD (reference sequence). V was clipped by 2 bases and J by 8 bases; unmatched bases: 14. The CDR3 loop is CASSESPTGTGGLYEQFF. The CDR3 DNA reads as TGCGCCAGCAGTGAGAGCCCCACCGGGACAGGGGGGCTTTATGAGCAGTTCTTC.

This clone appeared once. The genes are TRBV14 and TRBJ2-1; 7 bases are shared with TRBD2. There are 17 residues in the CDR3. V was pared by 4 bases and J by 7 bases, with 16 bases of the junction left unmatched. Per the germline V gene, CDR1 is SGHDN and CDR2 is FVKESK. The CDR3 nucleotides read TGTGCCAGCAGCCTACCGGGACTAAAACCCGGCATTAATGAGCAGTTCTTC. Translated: CASSLPGLKPGINEQFF.

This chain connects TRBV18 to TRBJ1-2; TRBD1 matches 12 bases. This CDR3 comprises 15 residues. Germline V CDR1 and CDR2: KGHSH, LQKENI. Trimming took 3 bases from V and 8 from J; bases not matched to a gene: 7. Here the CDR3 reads CASSPAGTGGRGYTF. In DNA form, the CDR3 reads TGTGCCAGCTCACCCGCAGGGACAGGGGGCCGAGGCTACACCTTC. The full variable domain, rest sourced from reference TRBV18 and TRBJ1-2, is NAGVMQNPRHLVRRRGQEARLRCSPMKGHSHVYWYRQLPEEGLKFMVYLQKENIIDESGMPKERFSAEFPKEGPSILRIQQVVRGDSAAYFCASSPAGTGGRGYTFGSGTRLTVV.

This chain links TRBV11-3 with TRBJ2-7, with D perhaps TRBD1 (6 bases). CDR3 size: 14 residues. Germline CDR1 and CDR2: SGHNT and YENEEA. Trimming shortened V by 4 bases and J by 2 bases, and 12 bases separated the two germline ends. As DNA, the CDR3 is TGTGCCAGCAGCTACCGGGACACGGCCTACGAGCAGTACTTC. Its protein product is CASSYRDTAYEQYF.

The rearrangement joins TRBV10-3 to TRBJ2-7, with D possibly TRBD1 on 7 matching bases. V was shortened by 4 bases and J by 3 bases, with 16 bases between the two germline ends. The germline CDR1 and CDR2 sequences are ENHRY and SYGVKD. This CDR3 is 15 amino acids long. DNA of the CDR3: TGTGCCATCAGTGTAGAGGGGCAGGGGGGCTACGAGCAGTACTTC. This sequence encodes CAISVEGQGGYEQYF.

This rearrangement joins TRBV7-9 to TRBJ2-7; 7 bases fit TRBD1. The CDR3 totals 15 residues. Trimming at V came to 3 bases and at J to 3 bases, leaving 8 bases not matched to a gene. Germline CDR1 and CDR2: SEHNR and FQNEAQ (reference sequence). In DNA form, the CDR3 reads TGTGCCAGCAGCTTGCGACAGGGAAACTTCTACGAGCAGTACTTC. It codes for CASSLRQGNFYEQYF.

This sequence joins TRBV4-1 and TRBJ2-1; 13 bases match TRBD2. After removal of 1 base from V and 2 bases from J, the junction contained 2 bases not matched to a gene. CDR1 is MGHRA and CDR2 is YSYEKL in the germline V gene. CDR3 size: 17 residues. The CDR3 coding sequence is TGCGCCAGCAGCCAAGCGGGACTAGCGGGGCCCTACAATGAGCAGTTCTTC. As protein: CASSQAGLAGPYNEQFF.

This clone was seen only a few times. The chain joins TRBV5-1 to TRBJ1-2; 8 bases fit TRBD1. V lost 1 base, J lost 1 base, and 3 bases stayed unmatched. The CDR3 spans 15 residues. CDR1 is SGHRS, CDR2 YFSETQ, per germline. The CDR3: CASSLTGGVNYGYTF. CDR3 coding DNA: TGCGCCAGCAGCTTGACAGGGGGGGTTAACTATGGCTACACCTTC.

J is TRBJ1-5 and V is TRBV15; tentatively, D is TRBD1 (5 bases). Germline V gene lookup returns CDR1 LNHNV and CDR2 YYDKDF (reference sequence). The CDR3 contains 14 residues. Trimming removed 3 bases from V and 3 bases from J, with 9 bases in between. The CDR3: CATSSQGNNQPQHF. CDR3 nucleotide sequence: TGTGCCACCAGCAGTCAGGGAAACAATCAGCCCCAGCATTTT.

The chain's CDR3 is CASSLGGGINYGYTF. CDR3 nucleotides: TGTGCCAGCAGCTTGGGGGGAGGAATAAACTATGGCTACACCTTC. This chain uses TRBV5-5 with TRBJ1-2; unclear D gene. CDR3 length: 15 amino acids. Looked up from germline, CDR1 is SGHKS and CDR2 is YYEKEE (reference sequence). Trimming pared 0 bases from V and 2 bases from J, leaving 11 bases between.

The CDR3 DNA sequence: TGTGCCAGCAGCTTAGTGAGTAACAATCAGCCCCAGCATTTT. The encoded protein is CASSLVSNNQPQHF. The chain combines TRBV7-2 with TRBJ1-5; D is unresolved. V lost 1 base to trimming and J lost 3 bases, with 7 bases between them. The length of the CDR3 is 14 residues. Germline V CDR1 and CDR2: SGHTA, FQGNSA. Full variable domain (outside the CDR3, taken from reference TRBV7-2 and TRBJ1-5): GAGVSQSPSNKVTEKGKDVELRCDPISGHTALYWYRQSLGQGLEFLIYFQGNSAPDKSGLPSDRFSAERTGGSVSTLTIQRTQQEDSAVYLCASSLVSNNQPQHFGDGTRLSIL.

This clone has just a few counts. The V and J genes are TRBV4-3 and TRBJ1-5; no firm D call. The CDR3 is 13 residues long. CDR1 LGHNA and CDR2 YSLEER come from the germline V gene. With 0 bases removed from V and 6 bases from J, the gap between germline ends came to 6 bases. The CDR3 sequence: CASSQEKSQPQHF. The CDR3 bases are TGCGCCAGCAGCCAAGAAAAGAGTCAGCCCCAGCATTTT.

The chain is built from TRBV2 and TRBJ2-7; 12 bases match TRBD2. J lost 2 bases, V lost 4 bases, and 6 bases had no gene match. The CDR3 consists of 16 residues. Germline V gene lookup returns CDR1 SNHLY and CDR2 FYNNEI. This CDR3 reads CASSALLAGGTYEQYF. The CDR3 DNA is TGTGCCAGCAGTGCCTTACTAGCGGGAGGAACCTACGAGCAGTACTTC.

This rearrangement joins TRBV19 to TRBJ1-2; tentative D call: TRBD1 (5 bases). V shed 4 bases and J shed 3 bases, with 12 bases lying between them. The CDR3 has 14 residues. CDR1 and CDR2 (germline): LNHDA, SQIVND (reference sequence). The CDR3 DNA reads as TGTGCCAGTAGTACGGCAGGGAGGGACTATGGCTACACCTTC. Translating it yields CASSTAGRDYGYTF.

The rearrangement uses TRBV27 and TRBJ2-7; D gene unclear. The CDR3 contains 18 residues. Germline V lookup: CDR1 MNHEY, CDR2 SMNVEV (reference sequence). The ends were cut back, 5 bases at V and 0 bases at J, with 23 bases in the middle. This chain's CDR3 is CASSHIDSSSRSSYEQYF. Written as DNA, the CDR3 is TGTGCCAGCAGTCACATCGACTCCTCATCCCGGAGCTCCTACGAGCAGTACTTC.

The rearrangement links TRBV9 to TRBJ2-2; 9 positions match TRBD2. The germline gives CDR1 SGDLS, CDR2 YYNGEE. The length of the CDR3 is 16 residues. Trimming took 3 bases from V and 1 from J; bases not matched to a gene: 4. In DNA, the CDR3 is TGTGCCAGCAGCGGGCGGGGGGGCTTGAACACCGGGGAGCTGTTTTTT. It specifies CASSGRGGLNTGELFF.

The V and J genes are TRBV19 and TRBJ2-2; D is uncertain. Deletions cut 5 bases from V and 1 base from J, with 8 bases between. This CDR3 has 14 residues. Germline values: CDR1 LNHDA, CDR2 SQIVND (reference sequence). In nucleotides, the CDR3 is TGTGCCAGTAGTCAAACTAAGAACACCGGGGAGCTGTTTTTT. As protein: CASSQTKNTGELFF.

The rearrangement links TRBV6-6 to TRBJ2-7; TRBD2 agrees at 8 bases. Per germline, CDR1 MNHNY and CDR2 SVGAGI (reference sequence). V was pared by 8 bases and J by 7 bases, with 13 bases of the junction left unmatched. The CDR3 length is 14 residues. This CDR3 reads CASDERGLFGEQYF. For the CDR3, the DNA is TGTGCCAGCGATGAGCGGGGGCTGTTTGGGGAGCAGTACTTC.

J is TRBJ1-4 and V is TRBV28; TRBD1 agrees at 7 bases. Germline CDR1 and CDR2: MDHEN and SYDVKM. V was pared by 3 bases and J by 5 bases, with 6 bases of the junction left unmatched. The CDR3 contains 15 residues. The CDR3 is CASSFLTGLNEKLFF. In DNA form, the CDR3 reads TGTGCCAGCAGTTTCTTGACAGGGCTAAATGAAAAACTGTTTTTT. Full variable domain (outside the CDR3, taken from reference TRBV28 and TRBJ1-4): DVKVTQSSRYLVKRTGEKVFLECVQDMDHENMFWYRQDPGLGLRLIYFSYDVKMKEKGDIPEGYSVSREKKERFSLILESASTNQTSMYLCASSFLTGLNEKLFFGSGTQLSVL.

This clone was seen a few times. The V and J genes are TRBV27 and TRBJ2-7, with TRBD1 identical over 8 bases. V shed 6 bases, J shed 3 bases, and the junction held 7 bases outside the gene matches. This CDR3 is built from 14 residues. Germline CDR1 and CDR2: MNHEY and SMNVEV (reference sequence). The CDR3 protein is CASSRTGLYYEQYF. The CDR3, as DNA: TGTGCCAGCAGCCGGACAGGGCTATACTACGAGCAGTACTTC.

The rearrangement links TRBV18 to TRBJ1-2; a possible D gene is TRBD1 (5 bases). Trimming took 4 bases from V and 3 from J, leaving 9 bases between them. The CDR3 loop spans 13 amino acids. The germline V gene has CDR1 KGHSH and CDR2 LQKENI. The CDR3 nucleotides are TGTGCCAGCTCACAGGGGAATGACTATGGCTACACCTTC. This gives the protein CASSQGNDYGYTF.

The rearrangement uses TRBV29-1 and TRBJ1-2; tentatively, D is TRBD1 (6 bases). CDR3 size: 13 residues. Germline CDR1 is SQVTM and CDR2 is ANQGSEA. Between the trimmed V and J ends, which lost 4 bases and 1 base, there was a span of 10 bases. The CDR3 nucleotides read TGCAGCGTTGTTAGGGGGATTAACTATGGCTACACCTTC. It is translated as CSVVRGINYGYTF. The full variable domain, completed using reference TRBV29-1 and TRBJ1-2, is SAVISQKPSRDICQRGTSLTIQCQVDSQVTMMFWYRQQPGQSLTLIATANQGSEATYESGFVIDKFPISRPNLTFSTLTVSNMSPEDSSIYLCSVVRGINYGYTFGSGTRLTVV.

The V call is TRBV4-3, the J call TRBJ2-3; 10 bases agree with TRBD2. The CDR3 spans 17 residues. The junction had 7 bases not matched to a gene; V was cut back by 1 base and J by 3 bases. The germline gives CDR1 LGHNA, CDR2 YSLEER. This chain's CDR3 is CASSQGSGGAATDTQYF. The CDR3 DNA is TGCGCCAGCAGCCAAGGGAGCGGGGGGGCCGCTACAGATACGCAGTATTTT.

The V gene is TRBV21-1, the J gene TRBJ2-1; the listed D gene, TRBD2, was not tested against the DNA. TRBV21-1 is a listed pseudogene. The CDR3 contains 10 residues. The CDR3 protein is CASSELQQFF. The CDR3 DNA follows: TGTGCCAGCAGCGAACTACAGCAGTTCTTC.